This paragraph covers one T cell receptor (beta chain) sequence. Its antigen target is currently unknown. The sample is drawn from a study of cytomegalovirus exposure and HLA in healthy donors (TCRdb year 2017). With regard to the full study: In an earlier analysis of roughly 500 of the donors, roughly 300 Gb of sequence data and some 120 million unique TCR beta sequences from 150 million to 200 million T cells were reported. Genome-wide SNP genotypes for about 55% of the roughly 670 donors were used in a later genetic analysis, which treated that subset as a discovery cohort. A handful of DR-DQ haplotypes were handled as single units for association and clustering because linkage in the cohort was strong. In an earlier analysis of about 590 of the donors, high-throughput TCR beta sequencing was used to judge whether each TCR beta V gene segment behaved as functional or pseudogenic. The number of donors typed differed by locus, with about 629-630 for A, B, C, DRB1 and DQB1, 522 for DQA1, nearly 610 for DPA1, and 450 to 480 for DPB1. The study was designed to test whether signatures of past pathogen exposure could be identified by cataloging public T cell receptors. Among some 400 genotyped donors of the cohort, an average of around 220,000 unique TCR beta nucleotide sequences was sequenced per donor, of which approximately 19% were non-productive. Donor age, sex, ethnicity and CMV serostatus were compiled alongside the repertoire data. All discovery cohort repertoires had been generated on a single sequencing platform. Class I and class II HLA loci were covered by the typing at four-digit resolution. Among the approximately 430 genotyped donors, 75% to 90% belonged to the genetic ancestry cluster associated with self-reported Caucasian donors. To predict cytomegalovirus infection status, the study combined high-throughput TCR immunosequencing, statistical association of individual TCRs with disease status, and machine learning. An early release covering over 500 HLA-typed donors comprised about 310 gigabases of sequencing data and approximately 80 million unique TCR sequences. A later analysis re-analyzed previously published TCR beta repertoires from 600 to 850 donors and added high-resolution HLA genotyping to study TCR occurrence patterns. Rather than using new phenotypic data, the later analysis identified candidate immune exposures from TCR beta sequences and from how often those sequences occurred across donors. The study used immunosequencing to profile the T cell repertoires of 666 subjects and linked those repertoires to cytomegalovirus serostatus. Along with the 666-subject first cohort, a separate validation cohort of 120 different subjects was used. Study-level results and caveats: Several of the top co-occurrence clusters appeared to be linked to parvovirus B19, influenza, CMV and Epstein-Barr virus, according to a later analysis. Immune exposure information for the cohort was limited to CMV serostatus. Correlated functional status among segregating V segments might be attributable to linkage disequilibrium, but an unknown experimental factor could not be ruled out. In a later analysis, HLA-associated TCR beta chains were found to be more clonally expanded and to have lower generation probabilities than equally common non-associated chains. Roughly uniform sequencing depth across donors was assumed in presence/absence analyses, although this assumption may not hold. Three of the identified cytomegalovirus-associated TCR beta chains were confirmed in vitro to be specific for cytomegalovirus antigens. HLA typing was unavailable for some donors at each locus, so association tests used only the typed subset. Broadly in line with IMGT annotations, most TCR beta V segments showed up in productive rearrangements about 90% or about 30% of the time in an earlier analysis of 587 of the donors. Only TCR beta chains were sequenced in this cohort, and the absence of alpha or paired-chain data limited detectable features. Seventeen rarely observed V segments, including chromosome 9 orphons, were excluded from the earlier analysis of about 600 of the donors because counts were too low. Specific HLA alleles were associated with roughly 17,000 TCR beta sequences at a false discovery rate of 0.05 in a later analysis. While some public TCRs were present in many individuals, most TCR sequences turned up only very rarely across donors. The authors suggested that the approach could potentially be generalized to other disease states and immunological phenotypes. A cluster of highly shared sequence variants was judged likely to be a technical artifact of the sequencing pipeline. A further reported finding was that TCR beta sequences accurately predicted the HLA-A and HLA-B alleles for most subjects in the first cohort. V-gene and J-gene trimming of TCR beta chains was associated with a missense DCLRE1C variant in a later genetic analysis, and the association was replicated in an independent cohort. A total of 164 TCR beta chains were listed by the study as associated with cytomegalovirus. Some IMGT-functional V segments, including TRBV6-2 and TRBV6-3, could not be told apart with the 87-base-pair reads, so those segments were excluded. In a later analysis, the rate of TCR association differed among HLA loci, with DRB1 alleles having the most associated TCRs and HLA-C alleles having the fewest. The classifier was reported to diagnose cytomegalovirus status with high specificity and sensitivity in both the original and validation cohorts. Compared with the roughly 700-donor mean, donors in an Asian-associated ancestry cluster had fewer N-insertions in productive TCRs, according to a later genetic analysis. According to a later analysis, most CMV-associated TCR beta chains appeared to be HLA-restricted, and the HLA associations seemed to be driven largely by CMV exposure. Assigning TCR associations to individual alleles was difficult when HLA alleles, especially DR and DQ, strongly co-occurred.

Libraries came from the immunoSEQ multiplex PCR assay. For the multiplex PCR, a mixture combining 60 forward primers for TCR Vbeta segments and 13 reverse primers for TCR Jbeta segments was used. The CDR3 region of rearranged TCR beta genes was amplified from genomic DNA by a multiplex PCR assay. On the Illumina HiSeq System, the amplified TCR beta libraries were sequenced as 87-base-pair reads. On the authors' methods: In a later analysis, some 80 million unique TCR beta chains were counted across the approximately 640 repertoires, and some 10 million of these chains were shared by at least two donors. Raw reads were error-corrected and collapsed into unique sequences with a nearest-neighbor algorithm that merged closely related sequences to remove PCR and sequencing errors. To assign V, D and J gene segments, CDR3 sequences were aligned to IMGT reference sequences. For a sequence to be retained, a match of at least six nucleotides to both a V gene segment and a J gene segment was required. A rearrangement was called productive if the CDR3 had no stop codons and remained in frame with V and J, and every other rearrangement was called non-productive. Following IMGT convention, CDR3 was defined as the stretch from the second conserved V-encoded cysteine up to the conserved J-encoded phenylalanine. Sequences without an unambiguous match to a single V gene segment were excluded from the earlier analysis of 450 to 650 of the donors. In an earlier analysis of 450 to 750 of the donors, a V segment was called functional when productive rearrangements were above 56.7%, and segregating when the standard deviation between donors exceeded 5%. A statistical classification framework was built to diagnose cytomegalovirus status from the catalog of TCR beta chain sequences. In a later analysis, TCR nucleotide sequences were compared against IMGT/GENE-DB human TR gene sequences so that V and J genes could be assigned. Using the TCRdist pipeline, a later analysis assigned CDR3 sequences along with most-parsimonious VDJ recombination scenarios. In a later analysis, each TCR beta chain was defined by its CDR3 amino acid sequence together with its V-gene family, and reads lacking a unique V-gene family were excluded. To address suspected cross-contamination and a sequencing artifact, a later analysis removed a few hundred highly shared, low-generation-probability nucleotide sequences. In a later analysis, a clonal expansion index for each public chain was calculated from normalized within-repertoire ranks of inferred template counts. In a later analysis, generation probabilities were computed using a VDJ recombination model fitted to out-of-frame rearrangements, and the results were checked against IGoR. A later analysis scored TCR-TCR, TCR-HLA and TCR-CMV co-occurrence with hypergeometric tests, applying a repertoire-size bias correction to TCR pairs. To estimate false discovery rates, a later analysis permuted the HLA or CMV assignments 20 times. In a later analysis, co-occurring TCRs were grouped using DBSCAN, and TCRdist sequence similarity was added for clustering within HLA-allele-positive subsets. Repertoires with fewer than 30,000 or more than 120,000 public chains, plus five repertoires with anomalous nucleotide sharing, were excluded from co-occurrence clustering. TCRdb obtained this table from immuneACCESS and retained in-frame rearrangements with V and J assigned. These tables miss some clones; where compared with another copy, unresolved V genes account for less than half of the shortfall, and the remainder is unexplained. D and trimming come from the DNA, and the V and J calls and clone size come from that table. The table held for this sample gives approximately 110,000 clones. The top ten hold roughly 3.5% of the sample.

The CDR1 and CDR2 encoded by the germline V gene are SGHVS and FQNEAQ. The CDR3 sequence holds 13 residues, the cysteine and phenylalanine included. The CDR3 DNA has 39 bases and is translated from base 1. The cohort comprised 666 healthy bone marrow donors. Cohort members were all nominally healthy when sampled, although unrecorded immune exposures were likely present. The donor was CMV seronegative and was included in the group of a few hundred seronegative cohort members. A peripheral blood sample was provided by each donor, and peripheral blood mononuclear cells were used for TCR beta sequencing. Genomic DNA extraction from the blood cell samples was performed with the Qiagen DNeasy Blood Extraction Kit.

The receptor was derived from a man between 18 and 29 years old in good health and CMV-seronegative. The chain is assembled from TRBV7-8 and TRBJ2-5, with the D gene not confidently named. The last part of the DNA fits TRBJ2-7 better; the J call may be wrong. Material: PBMCs. The base sequence is TGTGCCAGCAGCTTAGCGTCCGATTACGAGCAGTACTTC. This is translated as CASSLASDYEQYF.